The clone carrying this T cell receptor (beta chain) was seen only a few times. This specimen belongs to a study of human T cells and chemical hapten exposure. Background on the study: Patients, largely female, had alopecia areata, totalis or universalis.

Time point described: patch test 3, about 24 weeks after DPC sensitization. Treatment of the sample: therapeutic diphenylcyclopropenone sensitization with weekly scalp DPC. Looked up from germline, CDR1 is SGHTA and CDR2 is FQGTGA. Trimming at V came to 5 bases and at J to 5 bases, leaving 11 bases not matched to a gene. The CDR3 length is 16 residues. TCRdb re-analysed the RACE reads in MiXCR, keeping a single row per CDR3 protein. In the table there are about 200,000 distinct CDR3 sequences, approximately 26% of which are singletons. The receptor was derived from a woman aged 40 to 55 with alopecia areata. Some clones in this sample may be carry-over from other donors' samples. Material: whole blood, obtained in connection with sensitization to the hapten diphenylcyclopropenone (DPC). The chain recombines TRBV7-3 with TRBJ2-5; TRBD1 matches 10 bases. CDR3 bases: TGTGCCAGCAGCAATCGGGACAGGGGTTGTATGGAGACCCAGTACTTC. Residues: CASSNRDRGCMETQYF.